These 29 T cell receptor beta chains were all obtained from the same sample, sequenced in a study of T cells after yellow fever vaccination. TCRdb re-called the 5' RACE reads through MiXCR, storing one row per CDR3 protein. The profile shows about 510,000 distinct CDR3 sequences, about a fifth of them singletons. Sample: PBMCs, taken roughly 23 days after the first yellow fever vaccination. The receptors originated from a man aged 18-30 years who received the YFV17D yellow fever vaccine.

This clonotype was observed a few times. V gene TRBV12-3 or TRBV12-4 combines with J gene TRBJ1-1, with unresolved D. The CDR3 is 14 residues long. V lost 3 bases and J lost 4, with 12 bases in between. The CDR3 DNA sequence: TGTGCCAGCAGTTTCGGGCAGGACCCCACTGAAGCTTTCTTT. Residues: CASSFGQDPTEAFF.

The chain employs TRBV28 and TRBJ1-4; 9 nucleotides line up with TRBD1. The germline V gene encodes CDR1 MDHEN and CDR2 SYDVKM. CDR3 size: 14 residues. V shed 6 bases, J shed 8 bases, and the junction held 7 bases outside the gene matches. The CDR3 sequence is CASSNTGGGEKLFF. In nucleotides, the CDR3 is TGTGCCAGCAGCAACACAGGGGGCGGGGAAAAACTGTTTTTT. Using reference TRBV28 and TRBJ1-4 for the parts outside the CDR3, the full variable domain is DVKVTQSSRYLVKRTGEKVFLECVQDMDHENMFWYRQDPGLGLRLIYFSYDVKMKEKGDIPEGYSVSREKKERFSLILESASTNQTSMYLCASSNTGGGEKLFFGSGTQLSVL.

The chain joins TRBV28 to TRBJ1-6, with D unresolved. This CDR3 has 15 residues. The germline CDR1 and CDR2 sequences are MDHEN and SYDVKM. V was pared by 4 bases and J by 3 bases, with 10 bases between. CDR3 amino acids: CASSWRPDYNSPLHF. CDR3 DNA: TGTGCCAGCAGTTGGAGGCCCGACTATAATTCACCCCTCCACTTT.

V gene TRBV18 combines with J gene TRBJ2-1; 14 bases fit TRBD2. V lost 3 bases, J lost 0 bases, and 7 bases stayed unmatched. CDR1 is KGHSH, CDR2 LQKENI, per germline. This CDR3 contains 19 residues. The CDR3 sequence is CASSPPGTSGGDSYNEQFF. CDR3 nucleotide sequence: TGTGCCAGCTCACCCCCCGGGACTAGCGGGGGAGACTCCTACAATGAGCAGTTCTTC.

The rearrangement uses TRBV6-1 and TRBJ1-5; 9 nucleotides line up with TRBD1. Germline CDR1 MNHNS, CDR2 SASEGT. This CDR3 comprises 15 residues. V was clipped by 5 bases and J by 7 bases; unmatched bases: 9. The CDR3 DNA is TGTGCCAGCAGTAAATCGGGACAGGGAAACCAGCCCCAGCATTTT. It yields the protein CASSKSGQGNQPQHF.

The CDR3 DNA is TGTGCCATCAGTGAGATTGTTGAAGGCAGATACGAGCAGTACGTC. Amino acid sequence: CAISEIVEGRYEQYV. The chain has TRBV10-3 and TRBJ2-7; D is unclear. This CDR3 spans 15 amino acids. The germline CDR1 and CDR2 sequences are ENHRY and SYGVKD. The V and J ends lost 2 bases and 4 bases respectively, with 15 bases between them.

The chain has TRBV6-1 and TRBJ1-4; TRBD1 might be the D (6 bases). V was clipped by 6 bases and J by 7 bases, with 21 bases between them. The CDR3 sequence is 16 residues long. Looked up from germline, CDR1 is MNHNS and CDR2 is SASEGT. The CDR3 DNA reads as TGTGCCAGCAGCGATGGGGGGGCGCTTCGGACTGAAAAACTGTTTTTT. It encodes CASSDGGALRTEKLFF.

This clonotype was observed a handful of times. This chain connects TRBV6-1 to TRBJ2-3; 12 positions agree with TRBD2. CDR1 is MNHNS, CDR2 SASEGT, per germline. This CDR3 contains 18 residues. V trimming: 6 bases; J trimming: 0 bases; junction bases outside the gene matches: 10. DNA of the CDR3: TGTGCCAGCAGCCCGACTAGCGGGGGAACTACTAGCACAGATACGCAGTATTTT. Encoded protein: CASSPTSGGTTSTDTQYF.

The chain joins TRBV7-8 to TRBJ2-5, with no clear D. Germline CDR1 SGHVS, CDR2 FQNEAQ. This CDR3 comprises 18 residues. With 1 base removed from V and 0 bases from J, the gap between germline ends came to 18 bases. CDR3 amino acids: CASSLGAHPSWYQETQYF. The CDR3 DNA sequence: TGTGCCAGCAGCTTAGGAGCCCACCCTTCCTGGTACCAAGAGACCCAGTACTTC.

CDR3 residues: CASSKRLGQGRYGYTF. The DNA for the CDR3 is TGTGCCAGCAGCAAGAGACTTGGGCAGGGCCGCTATGGCTACACCTTC. The J gene is TRBJ1-2, the V gene TRBV7-2; tentatively, D is TRBD1 (5 bases). The germline CDR1 and CDR2 sequences are SGHTA and FQGNSA. Trimming removed 5 bases at V and 4 bases at J, with 20 bases between. The CDR3 extends over 16 amino acids.

V and J are TRBV18 and TRBJ2-7; D assignment may be TRBD1 or TRBD2 (5 bases each). V was clipped by 2 bases and J by 2 bases, with 7 bases between them. The length of the CDR3 is 13 residues. The germline CDR1 and CDR2 sequences are KGHSH and LQKENI. CDR3 nucleotide sequence: TGTGCCAGCTCACCAATGGGGGCCTACGAGCAGTACTTC. This sequence encodes CASSPMGAYEQYF.

The J gene is TRBJ2-5, the V gene TRBV5-1; possible D gene TRBD1, 5 bases. CDR3 length equals 14 residues. With 2 bases removed from V and 9 bases from J, the gap between germline ends came to 17 bases. Germline V CDR1 and CDR2: SGHRS, YFSETQ. CDR3 nucleotides: TGCGCCAGCAGCTTTGGGGCACGGACCTGGGCCCAGTACTTC. This gives the protein CASSFGARTWAQYF.

This clonotype has only a few counts. The chain combines TRBV28 with TRBJ2-6; D possibly uses TRBD1 or TRBD2 (5 bases each). V lost 5 bases to trimming and J lost 4 bases, with 15 bases between them. CDR3 length equals 16 residues. Germline CDR1 and CDR2: MDHEN and SYDVKM. CDR3 protein: CASSPRGAAGANVLTF. CDR3 nucleotide sequence: TGTGCCAGCAGTCCCAGAGGGGCAGCAGGGGCCAACGTCCTGACTTTC.

The gene calls are TRBV28 and TRBJ2-7; D is unresolved. This CDR3 spans 15 amino acids. With 2 bases removed from V and 6 bases from J, the gap between germline ends came to 17 bases. Germline V gene data show CDR1 as MDHEN and CDR2 as SYDVKM. The CDR3: CASSLSRMTPPEQYV. The CDR3 DNA reads TGTGCCAGCAGTTTAAGCCGGATGACCCCTCCCGAGCAGTACGTC.

Here the CDR3 DNA reads TGTGCCAGCAGTGAATGGGTAGGGGGGGACACTGAAGCTTTCTTT. Its translation is CASSEWVGGDTEAFF. The chain has TRBV25-1 and TRBJ1-1; D might be TRBD1 (6 bases). CDR1 MGHDK and CDR2 SYGVNS come from the germline V gene. This CDR3 has 15 residues. Trimming took 1 base from V and 3 from J, leaving 12 bases between them.

A few counts support this clonotype. The chain joins TRBV7-9 to TRBJ2-4; perhaps D is TRBD1 or TRBD2 (7 bases each). The CDR3 is 16 amino acids. V was pared by 4 bases and J by 8 bases, with 21 bases between. Germline assignment: CDR1 SEHNR and CDR2 FQNEAQ (reference sequence). CDR3 bases: TGTGCCAGCAGCTCAGGCCAGGGGGGGCGAGTGTACATTCAGTACTTC. This encodes CASSSGQGGRVYIQYF.

This CDR3 is CATCPTSSYEQYF. The CDR3 DNA sequence: TGTGCCACCTGCCCTACTAGCTCCTACGAGCAGTACTTC. The V gene is TRBV10-3, the J gene TRBJ2-7; D is perhaps TRBD2 (5 bases). Germline V gene sequence: CDR1 ENHRY, CDR2 SYGVKD. The CDR3 totals 13 residues. V lost 10 bases and J 0 bases, leaving 13 bases between the germline ends.

The chain recombines TRBV15 with TRBJ2-1; 11 bases fit TRBD1. CDR1 and CDR2 from the germline V gene are LNHNV and YYDKDF (reference sequence). This CDR3 has 15 amino acids. Trimming cost V 1 base and J 8 bases; bases outside gene matches: 4. CDR3 coding DNA: TGTGCCACCAGCAGAGTGGACAGGGGGCGTGATGAGCAGTTCTTC. It yields the protein CATSRVDRGRDEQFF.

CDR3 sequence: CASSASGAETQYF. CDR3 DNA sequence: TGTGCCAGCAGTGCTAGCGGGGCGGAGACCCAGTACTTC. The chain carries TRBV12-3 or TRBV12-4 and TRBJ2-5, with 9 nucleotides matching TRBD2. This CDR3 is 13 amino acids long. Losses at the gene ends were 5 bases for V and 5 bases for J; bases not matched to a gene: 3.

J is TRBJ1-2 and V is TRBV7-9; possibly TRBD1 for D (5 bases). The V and J ends lost 1 base and 7 bases respectively, with 10 bases between them. The CDR3 has 13 residues. The germline V gene encodes CDR1 SEHNR and CDR2 FQNEAQ (reference sequence). The CDR3 protein is CASSLETAFGYTF. CDR3 sequence (DNA): TGTGCCAGCAGCTTAGAGACAGCCTTTGGCTACACCTTC.

This clonotype was detected a few times. The gene calls are TRBV5-1 and TRBJ2-3, with D perhaps TRBD1 (6 bases). V lost 0 bases, J lost 0 bases, and 17 bases lay in between. The CDR3 consists of 18 residues. CDR1 SGHRS and CDR2 YFSETQ come from the germline V gene. CDR3 sequence reads: CASSLAGWGRPSTDTQYF. In DNA, the CDR3 is TGCGCCAGCAGCTTGGCCGGGTGGGGGCGCCCCAGCACAGATACGCAGTATTTT.

The chain recombines TRBV10-3 with TRBJ2-3, with TRBD2 identical over 10 bases. The CDR3 spans 16 residues. Per germline, CDR1 ENHRY and CDR2 SYGVKD. The V segment lost 5 bases and the J segment 6 bases; nucleotides outside the gene matches: 11. CDR3 loop: CAISSAQAGGRDTQYF. In DNA form, the CDR3 reads TGTGCCATCAGTAGTGCTCAAGCGGGGGGGCGTGATACGCAGTATTTT.

The chain couples TRBV4-2 to TRBJ1-2; 11 bases map to TRBD1. Germline-derived CDR1 and CDR2 are LGHNA and YNFKEQ. The V and J ends lost 3 bases and 0 bases, in that order; junction bases with no gene match: 12. The CDR3 extends over 19 amino acids. The DNA for the CDR3 is TGTGCCAGCAGCCACAGCCCTCGGACAGGGGGCAGAGCTAACTATGGCTACACCTTC. Residues: CASSHSPRTGGRANYGYTF.

This chain joins TRBV20-1 and TRBJ2-5; D is possibly TRBD1 or TRBD2 (5 bases each). The CDR3 loop spans 14 amino acids. V was cut by 0 bases and J by 2 bases, with 10 bases left in between. Germline lookup yields CDR1 DFQATT and CDR2 SNEGSKA (reference sequence). CDR3 loop: CSARDLRGQETQYF. The CDR3, as DNA: TGCAGTGCTAGAGATCTGAGGGGACAAGAGACCCAGTACTTC.

This clonotype was seen a handful of times. The chain has TRBV7-2 and TRBJ1-2; no clear D. With 2 bases removed from V and 5 bases from J, the gap between germline ends came to 12 bases. Germline V gene data show CDR1 as SGHTA and CDR2 as FQGNSA. The CDR3 is 14 amino acids. Here the CDR3 DNA reads TGTGCCAGCAGCTTATCGCAGACACGTTATGGCTACACCTTC. Translated, it gives CASSLSQTRYGYTF.

In its sample, this clonotype was seen a few times. J is TRBJ2-7 and V is TRBV18; D remains ambiguous. V gave up 6 bases and J gave up 6 bases, with 9 bases separating them. CDR3 length equals 11 residues. Germline CDR1 is KGHSH and CDR2 is LQKENI. This chain's CDR3 is CASSPQPEQYF. The CDR3 bases are TGTGCCAGCTCCCCCCAGCCCGAGCAGTACTTC.

The rearrangement uses TRBV12-3 or TRBV12-4 and TRBJ1-2, with D hard to call. V lost 3 bases and J lost 3, with 8 bases in between. The CDR3 covers 13 residues. The CDR3 sequence: CASSFEGDYGYTF. CDR3 coding DNA: TGTGCCAGCAGTTTTGAGGGAGACTATGGCTACACCTTC.

This clonotype was counted a few times. The chain combines TRBV7-2 with TRBJ2-1; D unclear. V lost 0 bases to trimming and J lost 6 bases, with 9 bases between them. The CDR3 runs to 14 residues. From germline, CDR1 is SGHTA and CDR2 FQGNSA. The CDR3 reads CASSLALSVNEQFF. Written as DNA, the CDR3 is TGTGCCAGCAGCTTAGCGCTAAGTGTCAATGAGCAGTTCTTC.

There are a few counts of this clonotype. V is TRBV20-1 and J is TRBJ2-1, with 13 bases that match TRBD2. The CDR3 has 13 residues. Germline lookup yields CDR1 DFQATT and CDR2 SNEGSKA (reference sequence). Trimming at V came to 5 bases and at J to 8 bases, leaving 3 bases not matched to a gene. The CDR3 DNA reads TGCAGTGCTCCCGGACTAGCGGGGGATGAGCAGTTCTTC. This sequence encodes CSAPGLAGDEQFF.